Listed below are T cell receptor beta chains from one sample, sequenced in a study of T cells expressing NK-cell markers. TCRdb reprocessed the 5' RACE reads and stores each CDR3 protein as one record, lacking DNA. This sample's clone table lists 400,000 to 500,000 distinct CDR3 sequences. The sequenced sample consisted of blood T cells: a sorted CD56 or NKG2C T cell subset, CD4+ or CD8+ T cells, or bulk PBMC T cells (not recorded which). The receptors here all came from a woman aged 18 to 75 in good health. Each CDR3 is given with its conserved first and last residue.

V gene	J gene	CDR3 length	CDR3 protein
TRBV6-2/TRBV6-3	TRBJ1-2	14	CASSSRPANYGYTF
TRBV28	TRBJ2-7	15	CASTLSESGGYEQYF
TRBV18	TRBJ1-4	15	CASSRAPVPNEKLFF
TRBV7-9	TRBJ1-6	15	CASSLAESTSSPLHF
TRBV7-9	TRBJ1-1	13	CASSWVVTEEAFF
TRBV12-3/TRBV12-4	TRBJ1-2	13	CASTRSGDYGYTF
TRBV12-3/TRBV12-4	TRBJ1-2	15	CASSLDRALGYGYTF
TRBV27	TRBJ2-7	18	CASSLITPLAGTGDEQYF
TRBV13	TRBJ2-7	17	CASSHTIGLAGSYEQYF
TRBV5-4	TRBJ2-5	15	CASSPYSSAQETQYF
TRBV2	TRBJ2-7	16	CASIWSREGSTYEQYF
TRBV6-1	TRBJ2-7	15	CASTFGTSGSYEQYF
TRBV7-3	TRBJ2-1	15	CASSFAGTRKNEQFF
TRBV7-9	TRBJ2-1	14	CASSLVNRPNEQFF
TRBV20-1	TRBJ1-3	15	CSARVFAGSGNTIYF
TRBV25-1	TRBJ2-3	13	CASSENLADTQYF
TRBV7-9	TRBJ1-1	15	CASSSIQGTNTEAFF
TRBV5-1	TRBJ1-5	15	CASSLGTGTDQPQHF
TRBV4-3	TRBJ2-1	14	CASSQDSSWPEQFF
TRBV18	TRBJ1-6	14	CASSPDSTNSPLHF
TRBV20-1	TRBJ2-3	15	CSAPKRLGTKDTQYF
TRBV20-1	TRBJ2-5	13	CSAHKRGGETQYF
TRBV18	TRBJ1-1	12	CAAGGTGLEAFF
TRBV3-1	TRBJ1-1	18	CASSQGRSGTLMNTEAFF
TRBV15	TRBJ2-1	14	CATIETGAYNEQFF
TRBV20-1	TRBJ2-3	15	CSAPVSSGPTDTQYF
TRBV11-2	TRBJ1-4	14	CASSSIGFSEKLFF
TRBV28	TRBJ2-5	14	CASTPPQGRETQYF
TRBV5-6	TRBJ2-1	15	CASSKRGSSYNEQFF
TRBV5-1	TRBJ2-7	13	CASSLTGGYEQYF
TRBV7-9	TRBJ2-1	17	CASSLADGRVLAVEQFF
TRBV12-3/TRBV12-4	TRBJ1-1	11	CASTKNTEAFF
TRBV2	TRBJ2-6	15	CASSEQGSGANVLTF
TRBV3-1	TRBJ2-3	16	CASSQGRDRRTDTQYF
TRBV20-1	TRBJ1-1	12	CSALDRNTEAFF
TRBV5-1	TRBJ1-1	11	CASRLDTEAFF
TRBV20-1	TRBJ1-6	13	CSASSTGGSPLHF
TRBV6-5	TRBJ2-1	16	CASSYPRDTVYNEQFF
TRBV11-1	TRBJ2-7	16	CASSWGELADTYEQYF
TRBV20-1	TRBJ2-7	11	CSALERYEQYF